This T cell receptor (beta chain) was captured in a study of identical twins. This clonotype was counted a few times. TCRdb analysed the 5' RACE reads with MiXCR anew, one entry per CDR3 protein. Of fewer than 900,000 distinct CDR3 sequences detected, less than 25% appear once; the ten largest clones hold 4% to 5.5%. Trimming removed 5 bases from V and 7 bases from J, with 12 bases in between. The CDR3 sequence is 13 residues long. This sample also appeared in a second study, on T cells expressing NK-cell markers. This second report adds: Certain NKG2C+ T cell clones were expanded, and their HCMV specificity remained unclear.

This rearrangement joins TRBV12-3 or TRBV12-4 to TRBJ1-5; a possible D gene is TRBD1 (5 bases). The sequenced sample was PBMCs. The TCR sequence derives from a woman aged 18-29 years in good health. The CDR3 spells CASSPTRAQPQHF. The CDR3 DNA follows: TGTGCCAGCAGTCCTACCAGGGCCCAGCCCCAGCATTTT.